The T cell receptor (beta chain) described here comes from a study of Ad26.COV2.S vaccination and SARS-CoV-2 variants. This clone has a handful of counts. Treatment given: 15 to 20 received Ad26.COV2.S at low or high dose, single or two shots; roughly five received placebo; per-sample allocation not given. Vaccine and placebo recipients were sampled on day 63 after the first injection. Deletions cut 2 bases from V and 5 bases from J, with 18 bases between. Germline V CDR1 and CDR2: GTSNPN, SVGIG (reference sequence). The CDR3 is 15 residues long. TCRdb keeps only in-frame clones here, not all; method: immunoSEQ multiplex PCR. The repertoire holds around 320,000 clones, roughly 86% seen once, with 1.9% in the top ten.

The sequencing here drew on peripheral blood, taken in a trial of Ad26.COV2.S vaccine versus placebo. The V gene is TRBV30, the J gene TRBJ1-2; D not resolved. The sequence was collected from a person aged 18 to 59 who received the Ad26.COV2.S COVID-19 vaccine or a placebo. The CDR3 is CAWSPTRQAKYGYTF. Here the CDR3 DNA reads TGTGCCTGGAGTCCTACAAGGCAGGCGAAATATGGCTACACCTTC. The full variable domain, its missing parts supplied by reference TRBV30 and TRBJ1-2, is SQTIHQWPATLVQPVGSPLSLECTVEGTSNPNLYWYRQAAGRGLQLLFYSVGIGQISSEVPQNLSASRPQDRQFILSSKKLLLSDSGFYLCAWSPTRQAKYGYTFGSGTRLTVV.